The clone carrying this TCR beta chain was seen more than once but under ten times. V was cut by 2 bases and J by 0 bases, with 8 bases left in between. The germline CDR1 and CDR2 sequences are SGHRS and YFSETQ. The CDR3 spans 14 residues. The data originate from a study of T cells in localized non-small cell lung cancer. Data came from immunoSEQ multiplex PCR; TCRdb stores just in-frame clones and leaves some out. The sample lists under 50,000 clones, roughly 89% occurring once. The J gene is TRBJ1-1, the V gene TRBV5-1; no firm D call. Sequencing was performed on peripheral blood mononuclear cells, taken before any cancer treatment. The sequence was collected from a male donor aged 60 or older with stage II lung adenocarcinoma. The CDR3 nucleotides read TGCGCCAGCAGCTTAGGGCCCATGAACACTGAAGCTTTCTTT. It encodes CASSLGPMNTEAFF.